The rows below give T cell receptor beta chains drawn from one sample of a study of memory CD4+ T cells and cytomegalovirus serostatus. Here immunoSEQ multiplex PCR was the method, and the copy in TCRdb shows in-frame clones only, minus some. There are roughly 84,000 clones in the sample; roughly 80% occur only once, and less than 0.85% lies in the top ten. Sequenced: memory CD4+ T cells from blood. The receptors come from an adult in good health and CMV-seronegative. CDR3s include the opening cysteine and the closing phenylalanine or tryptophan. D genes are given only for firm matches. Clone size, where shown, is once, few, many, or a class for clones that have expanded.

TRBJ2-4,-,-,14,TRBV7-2,TGTGCCAGCAGCTTGGGAAAGGCCCAAAACATTCAGTACTTC,CASSLGKAQNIQYF
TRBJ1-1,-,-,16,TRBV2,TGTGCCACCGTACAGGAGAGACCCCGAATAAACACTGAAGCTTTCTTT,CATVQERPRINTEAFF
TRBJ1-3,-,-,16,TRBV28,TGTGCCAGCAGTTTCACAGGGAGAGGCTCTGGAAACACCATATATTTT,CASSFTGRGSGNTIYF
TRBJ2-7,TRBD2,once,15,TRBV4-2,TGTGCCAGCAGCCATAGCGGGACGGACTCCTACGAGCAGTACTTC,CASSHSGTDSYEQYF
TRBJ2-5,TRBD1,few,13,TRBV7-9,TGTGCCAGCAGCATTACAGGGGGCCAGACCCAGTACTTC,CASSITGGQTQYF
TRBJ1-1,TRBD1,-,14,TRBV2,TGTGCCAGCAGGGGTGGGACAGGGGATAATGAAGCTTTCTTT,CASRGGTGDNEAFF
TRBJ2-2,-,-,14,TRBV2,TGTGCCAGCAGGGGGGGGCAGAACACCGGGGAGCTGTTTTTT,CASRGGQNTGELFF
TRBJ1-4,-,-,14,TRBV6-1,TGTGCCGTTTTTTCTGGGGATCGAAATGAAAAACTGTTTTTT,CAVFSGDRNEKLFF
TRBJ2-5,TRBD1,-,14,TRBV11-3,TGTGCCAGCAGTCCCGGGACAGGGGTAGAGACCCAGTACTTC,CASSPGTGVETQYF
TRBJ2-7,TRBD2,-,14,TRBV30,TGTGCCTGGAGCCAAGGACTAGCTGTCTACGAGCAGTACTTC,CAWSQGLAVYEQYF
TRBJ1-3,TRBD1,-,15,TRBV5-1,TGCGCCAGCAGTTGGACAGGGGAAAGGGAAAACACCATATATTTT,CASSWTGERENTIYF
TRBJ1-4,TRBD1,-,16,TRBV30,TGTGCCTGGAGTCGTGACAGGGGGCTCACGGGTGAAAAACTGTTTTTT,CAWSRDRGLTGEKLFF
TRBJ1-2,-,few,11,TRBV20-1,TGCAGTGCTCTCCTGGACTCTGGCTACACCTTC,CSALLDSGYTF
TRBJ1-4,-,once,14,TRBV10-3,TGTGCCATCAGTGAGGCAGGGTGGAATGAAAAACTGTTTTTT,CAISEAGWNEKLFF
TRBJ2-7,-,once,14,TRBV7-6,TGTGCCAGCAGCTTAGTGCAGGATACCTACGAGCAGTACTTC,CASSLVQDTYEQYF
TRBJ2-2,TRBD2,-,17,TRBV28,TGTGCCAGCAGTTTGGACCTAGCGGGGGGGAGCACCGGGGAGCTGTTTTTT,CASSLDLAGGSTGELFF
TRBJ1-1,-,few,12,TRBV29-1,TGCAGCGTGGCACGTTGGAACACTGAAGCTTTCTTT,CSVARWNTEAFF
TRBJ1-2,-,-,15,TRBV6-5,TGTGCCAGCAGTTACTCCGGGACTGAGAATTATGGCTACACCTTC,CASSYSGTENYGYTF
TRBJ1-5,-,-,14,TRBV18,TGTGCCAGCTCACCACTTGAGGGGTATCAGCCCCAGCATTTT,CASSPLEGYQPQHF
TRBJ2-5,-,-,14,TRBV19,TGTGCCAGTAGTATTCGGCAGACTCAAGAGACCCAGTACTTC,CASSIRQTQETQYF
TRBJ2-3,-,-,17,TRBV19,TGTGCCAGTAGCCCTTTCCGGGGGATGATTAGCACAGATACGCAGTATTTT,CASSPFRGMISTDTQYF
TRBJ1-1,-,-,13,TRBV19,TGTGCCAGTAGCTCGCAGGGAGGAACTGAAGCTTTCTTT,CASSSQGGTEAFF
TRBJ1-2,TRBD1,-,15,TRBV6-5,TGTGCCAGCGCGGACAGGGGATCCGCTAACTATGGCTACACCTTC,CASADRGSANYGYTF
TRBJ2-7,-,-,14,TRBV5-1,TGCGCCAGCAGCTTGGATCTAGATACCTACGAGCAGTACTTC,CASSLDLDTYEQYF
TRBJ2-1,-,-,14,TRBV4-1,TGCGCCAGCAGCCAAGAGGGGGGGCGGAATGAGCAGTTCTTC,CASSQEGGRNEQFF
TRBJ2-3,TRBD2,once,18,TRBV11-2,TGTGCCAGCCAGCGGGGGGCCCTCAGCCAAAAGCTTAGAGATACGCAGTATTTT,CASQRGALSQKLRDTQYF
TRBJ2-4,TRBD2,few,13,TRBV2,TGTGCCAGCAAACTAGCGGGGGTACACATTCAGTACTTC,CASKLAGVHIQYF
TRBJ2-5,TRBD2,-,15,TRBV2,TGTGCCAGCAGTGAGGGGGGGACCCTTCAAGAGACCCAGTACTTC,CASSEGGTLQETQYF